This entry lists 2 T cell receptor beta chains sequenced from one sample in a study of T-cell reconstitution after alpha-beta-depleted transplantation in children listed by TCRdb under 2016. According to the study, the label for this sample's treatment or condition signals: allogeneic hematopoietic cell transplantation with graft depleted of TCRalphabeta T cells and CD19 B cells. The library was obtained by PCR. Sequencing was carried out with an Illumina HiSeq 2500. To normalize quantification of the TCRbeta repertoire, the TCR libraries were built with molecular barcoding that relied on unique molecular identifiers. TCRdb reprocessed the public reads (quality trimming at Q25 with fastp, clone calling with MiXCR) and kept in-frame beta chains. All rows with the same CDR3 protein become a single entry with the most common DNA and genes. The sample table holds 200,000 to 250,000 distinct CDR3 sequences, of which approximately 8.4% were seen once. Clones ranked in the top ten supply 35% to 45% of the sample.

Specimen: PBMCs, mostly from graft donor cells, collected 360 days after TCRalphabeta/CD19-depleted stem cell transplant. These TCRs come from a male patient aged 2-15 years who had a stem cell transplant for acute myeloid leukemia, so the T cells may come from the graft donor.

This clonotype has a handful of counts. The chain is built from TRBV11-2 and TRBJ2-1; unclear D gene. V was cut by 1 base and J by 5 bases, with 12 bases left in between. The CDR3 loop spans 15 amino acids. Per germline, CDR1 SGHAT and CDR2 FQNNGV. For the CDR3, the DNA is TGTGCCAGCAGCTTAGCTCCCGACAAGAACAATGAGCAGTTCTTC. Its translation: CASSLAPDKNNEQFF.

This sequence joins TRBV20-1 and TRBJ2-2; 12 positions agree with TRBD1. CDR1 is DFQATT, CDR2 SNEGSKA, per germline (reference sequence). CDR3 length: 18 amino acids. V was clipped by 0 bases and J by 6 bases; unmatched bases: 11. CDR3 sequence reads: CSARDYQAGQGAPGELFF. In DNA, the CDR3 is TGCAGTGCTAGAGACTACCAGGCGGGACAGGGGGCGCCCGGGGAGCTGTTTTTT.